This TCR beta chain is drawn from a study of long-term antiretroviral therapy in people with HIV. Study-level information: The earliest samples predate the 2015 immediate-ART recommendation by about a decade. Whole-study results and caveats: Repertoire composition at all time points was dominated by clones that had expanded before ART. Control repertoires displayed wider CDR3 length ranges than the HIV repertoires.

Donors needed at least one pre-ART PBMC sample plus at least two post-ART samples. Worth noting for this clone: Its specificity is not known.

The assay used was immunoSEQ (version v3.0), run at survey level. Clones were read by immunoSEQ multiplex PCR, and TCRdb kept only the in-frame ones, dropping some. The table includes roughly 40,000 clones, approximately 85% detected once. CDR1 and CDR2 (germline): SGHRS, YFSETQ. This CDR3 has 16 amino acids. The V segment lost 2 bases and the J segment 4 bases; nucleotides outside the gene matches: 9. The chain couples TRBV5-1 to TRBJ2-5, with TRBD1 identical over 9 bases. The receptor's source is a woman aged 50 to 60 with HIV. The sequencing used unsorted PBMCs, collected 3.1 years after starting antiretroviral therapy. The DNA for the CDR3 is TGCGCCAGCAGCTTTTCCGGGACAGGGTTGGGAGAGACCCAGTACTTC. It translates to CASSFSGTGLGETQYF.